Presented here are 19 T cell receptor beta chains from one specimen sequenced in a study of T cell clones after liver transplantation. Using immunoSEQ multiplex PCR, the repertoire was profiled, and TCRdb retains in-frame clones only, with some absent. Seen here are approximately 68,000 clones, over 70% observed once, and the top ten hold 0.45% to 0.65%. Sequencing used CD4+ T cells from blood, obtained before liver transplant. These receptors originate from a human donor who received a liver transplant.

The CDR3 loop reads CASSPSTGPGNTIYF. In DNA, the CDR3 is TGTGCCAGCTCACCGTCGACAGGGCCCGGAAACACCATATATTTT. V usage is TRBV18 and J usage is TRBJ1-3; 7 bases are a match to TRBD1. The CDR3 extends over 15 amino acids. V shed 3 bases and J 4 bases; nucleotides not matched to a gene: 6. Looked up from germline, CDR1 is KGHSH and CDR2 is LQKENI.

This chain connects TRBV7-2 to TRBJ1-2; perhaps TRBD1 as D (5 bases). V lost 1 base and J lost 6, with 12 bases in between. The CDR3 loop spans 14 amino acids. Germline V gene data show CDR1 as SGHTA and CDR2 as FQGNSA. The CDR3 sequence: CASSLVRQGHGYTF. For the CDR3, the DNA is TGTGCCAGCAGCTTAGTTCGCCAGGGACATGGCTACACCTTC. The entire variable domain, with the rest obtained from reference TRBV7-2 and TRBJ1-2, is as follows: GAGVSQSPSNKVTEKGKDVELRCDPISGHTALYWYRQSLGQGLEFLIYFQGNSAPDKSGLPSDRFSAERTGGSVSTLTIQRTQQEDSAVYLCASSLVRQGHGYTFGSGTRLTVV.

The gene calls are TRBV15 and TRBJ2-1, with D uncertain. V lost 1 base and J 10 bases, leaving 20 bases between the germline ends. CDR3 size: 16 residues. From germline, CDR1 is LNHNV and CDR2 YYDKDF (reference sequence). The chain's CDR3 is CATSRGGSSLAREQFF. CDR3 bases: TGTGCCACCAGCAGAGGGGGTAGTTCGCTGGCCCGGGAGCAGTTCTTC.

This clone has only a few counts. The chain links TRBV19 to TRBJ2-7; 8 bases agree with TRBD2. J was trimmed by 2 bases and V by 3 bases; bases with no gene match: 6. The CDR3 loop spans 15 amino acids. In germline, CDR1 is LNHDA, CDR2 SQIVND (reference sequence). The CDR3 DNA sequence: TGTGCCAGTAGTATGGTCCAGCGGGGGACCTACGAGCAGTACTTC. Protein product: CASSMVQRGTYEQYF. Complete variable domain (other parts from reference TRBV19 and TRBJ2-7): DGGITQSPKYLFRKEGQNVTLSCEQNLNHDAMYWYRQDPGQGLRLIYYSQIVNDFQKGDIAEGYSVSREKKESFPLTVTSAQKNPTAFYLCASSMVQRGTYEQYFGPGTRLTVT.

On this clone: A much larger clonotype is one base distant, so this may be a read error. Other DNA sequences from this sample encode an identical CDR3 as well. The chain couples TRBV6-5 to TRBJ2-1; D uncertain. The V end was cut by 0 bases, the J end by 4 bases, with 7 bases between. The CDR3 is 14 residues long. CDR1 MNHEY and CDR2 SVGAGI come from the germline V gene. The CDR3, as DNA: TGTGCCAGCAGTTACTCTAGGGTGTACAATGAGCAGTTCTTC. Residues: CASSYSRVYNEQFF.

The J gene is TRBJ2-7, the V gene TRBV6-6; the D gene is possibly TRBD2 (5 bases). V was pared by 2 bases and J by 3 bases, with 17 bases between. Germline V CDR1 and CDR2: MNHNY, SVGAGI (reference sequence). This CDR3 is built from 16 residues. DNA of the CDR3: TGTGCCAGCAGTTACAGTGAGTGGGAGCGAAACTACGAGCAGTACTTC. Translation gives CASSYSEWERNYEQYF.

The chain's CDR3 is CASSVLGGASNTEAFF. CDR3 DNA sequence: TGTGCCAGCAGCGTACTAGGTGGGGCCTCGAACACTGAAGCTTTCTTT. This chain joins TRBV9 and TRBJ1-1, with a weak D call TRBD1 (5 bases). The CDR3 sequence is 16 residues long. Germline CDR1 SGDLS, CDR2 YYNGEE. V lost 1 base and J lost 1, with 14 bases in between.

This chain joins TRBV29-1 and TRBJ1-4; D remains ambiguous. The CDR3 runs to 13 residues. With 0 bases removed from V and 8 bases from J, the gap between germline ends came to 10 bases. Germline loops: CDR1 SQVTM, CDR2 ANQGSEA. The DNA for the CDR3 is TGCAGCGTTGAAGATCCTCGACGCGAAAAACTGTTTTTT. Amino acids: CSVEDPRREKLFF.

The rearrangement uses TRBV5-1 and TRBJ1-1; the match to TRBD1 covers 8 bases. There are 15 residues in the CDR3. V shed 4 bases and J 5 bases; nucleotides not matched to a gene: 10. From germline, CDR1 is SGHRS and CDR2 YFSETQ. In nucleotides, the CDR3 is TGCGCCAGCAGCCATCCGGACAGGGATTTTACTGAAGCTTTCTTT. This codes for CASSHPDRDFTEAFF.

The chain carries TRBV28 and TRBJ1-2; D is uncertain. V lost 7 bases and J 6 bases, leaving 12 bases between the germline ends. Germline lookup yields CDR1 MDHEN and CDR2 SYDVKM. The CDR3 consists of 12 residues. The CDR3 region has the DNA TGTGCCAGCACCCTCGGAGGTAATGGCTACACCTTC. Its translation is CASTLGGNGYTF.

This chain connects TRBV5-1 to TRBJ2-2, with a tentative D call TRBD2 (6 bases). The CDR3 extends over 15 amino acids. Per the germline V gene, CDR1 is SGHRS and CDR2 is YFSETQ. The V gene lost 4 bases and the J gene lost 4 bases, with 14 bases spanning the gap. CDR3 sequence: CASSGGDRGTGELFF. The DNA for the CDR3 is TGCGCCAGCAGCGGAGGGGATCGGGGCACCGGGGAGCTGTTTTTT.

J is TRBJ2-3 and V is TRBV28; D is unresolved. V was trimmed by 11 bases and J by 0 bases, leaving 15 bases between them. CDR3 length equals 14 residues. Germline CDR1 MDHEN, CDR2 SYDVKM. CDR3 DNA sequence: TGTGCCCACGCCACCGCCACTAGCACAGATACGCAGTATTTT. Translating it yields CAHATATSTDTQYF. Full variable domain (remainder filled in from reference TRBV28 and TRBJ2-3): DVKVTQSSRYLVKRTGEKVFLECVQDMDHENMFWYRQDPGLGLRLIYFSYDVKMKEKGDIPEGYSVSREKKERFSLILESASTNQTSMYLCAHATATSTDTQYFGPGTRLTVL.

This rearrangement joins TRBV27 to TRBJ2-1; no clear D. Per the germline V gene, CDR1 is MNHEY and CDR2 is SMNVEV (reference sequence). This CDR3 contains 14 residues. V was pared by 2 bases and J by 1 base, with 6 bases between. CDR3 sequence (DNA): TGTGCCAGCAGTTTAAGGATTTCCTACAATGAGCAGTTCTTC. Translated, it gives CASSLRISYNEQFF.

This clone was recorded once. The V call is TRBV27, the J call TRBJ1-1; D is uncertain. CDR3 length: 14 residues. From germline, CDR1 is MNHEY and CDR2 SMNVEV (reference sequence). V was shortened by 2 bases and J by 0 bases, with 7 bases between the two germline ends. CDR3 protein: CASSLTRLNTEAFF. CDR3 in DNA: TGTGCCAGCAGTTTAACCAGACTGAACACTGAAGCTTTCTTT.

This clone occurred once. J is TRBJ2-1 and V is TRBV2; D call uncertain. Trimming pared 6 bases from V and 7 bases from J, leaving 16 bases between. Per germline, CDR1 SNHLY and CDR2 FYNNEI. The CDR3 has 14 amino acids. The CDR3 sequence is CASSFRAPQNEQFF. CDR3 DNA sequence: TGTGCCAGCAGCTTTCGGGCCCCCCAAAATGAGCAGTTCTTC.

The CDR3 DNA reads as TGTGCCAGCAGCGCATACAGAGCCTCTAACTATGGCTACACCTTC. It encodes CASSAYRASNYGYTF. The V and J genes are TRBV9 and TRBJ1-2; D unclear. With 3 bases removed from V and 0 bases from J, the gap between germline ends came to 12 bases. Germline CDR1 reads SGDLS; CDR2 reads YYNGEE. This CDR3 comprises 15 residues.

The rearrangement joins TRBV27 to TRBJ1-5, with D perhaps TRBD1 (5 bases). The CDR3 covers 14 residues. Trimming stripped 6 bases from V and 3 bases from J, with 12 bases between. Germline CDR1 reads MNHEY; CDR2 reads SMNVEV (reference sequence). The CDR3 sequence is CASREGLFNQPQHF. In DNA form, the CDR3 reads TGTGCCAGCAGGGAGGGACTTTTCAATCAGCCCCAGCATTTT.

This clone showed up just a few times. The chain's CDR3 is CASSAGPGTEAFF. In DNA form, the CDR3 reads TGTGCCAGCAGTGCGGGGCCCGGGACTGAAGCTTTCTTT. V and J are TRBV2 and TRBJ1-1; D is perhaps TRBD1 (5 bases). From germline, CDR1 is SNHLY and CDR2 FYNNEI. CDR3 length: 13 residues. The ends were cut back, 4 bases at V and 5 bases at J, with 11 bases in the middle.

CDR3 sequence (DNA): TGCGCCAGCACCCAGACGCACTTATCTGGAAACACCATATATTTT. As protein: CASTQTHLSGNTIYF. The chain combines TRBV4-3 with TRBJ1-3; no firm D call. Per the germline V gene, CDR1 is LGHNA and CDR2 is YSLEER. CDR3 size: 15 residues. Trimming shortened V by 7 bases and J by 1 base, and 14 bases separated the two germline ends.